One and the same sample provided the 27 T cell receptor beta chains below, sequenced in a study of blood T cells in healthy people across ages. The authors ran a second PCR of roughly 6 to 12 cycles using a sample-barcoded 5' primer and a J-beta primer mix. Each CDR3 protein gets one entry after TCRdb re-called the 5' RACE reads with MiXCR. The sample shows 790,000 or so distinct CDR3 sequences, approximately 53% of them seen only once. The sequenced sample was blood. All receptors derive from a man aged 35 to 55 in good health.

This chain uses TRBV10-3 with TRBJ1-4; TRBD1 agrees at 12 bases. The ends lost 3 bases at V and 5 bases at J; junction bases unmatched: 22. The CDR3 has 22 amino acids. The germline V gene has CDR1 ENHRY and CDR2 SYGVKD. CDR3 region: CAISEHSMVGTGGSRLNEKLFF. The CDR3 region has the DNA TGTGCCATCAGTGAACATTCTATGGTCGGGACAGGGGGCTCGCGTTTAAATGAAAAACTGTTTTTT.

This clonotype occurred a few times. Written as DNA, the CDR3 is TGTGCCAGCAGCCTTGGCCCGGGGAACGAGCAGTACTTC. It encodes CASSLGPGNEQYF. The chain carries TRBV27 and TRBJ2-5; tentative D call: TRBD2 (5 bases). The J call may be wrong; the DNA end is better matched by TRBJ2-7. Germline V lookup: CDR1 MNHEY, CDR2 SMNVEV (reference sequence). CDR3 size: 13 residues.

This clonotype was seen only a few times. The chain recombines TRBV7-8 with TRBJ2-7, with D possibly being TRBD2 (5 bases). Germline V gene sequence: CDR1 SGHVS, CDR2 FQNEAQ. V lost 6 bases and J 2 bases, leaving 14 bases between the germline ends. The CDR3 extends over 14 amino acids. The CDR3 sequence: CASSKKGETYEQYF. The CDR3 DNA reads TGTGCCAGCAGTAAAAAGGGAGAGACCTACGAGCAGTACTTC.

Here the CDR3 reads CAISTGGGSPLHF. The CDR3 DNA follows: TGTGCCATCAGTACAGGGGGTGGATCACCCCTCCACTTT. This rearrangement joins TRBV10-3 to TRBJ1-6, with TRBD1 identical over 8 bases. CDR3 length: 13 amino acids. CDR1 is ENHRY, CDR2 SYGVKD, per germline. Trimming took 5 bases from V and 10 from J; bases not matched to a gene: 4.

The table lists this clonotype with a few counts. The chain combines TRBV12-3 or TRBV12-4 with TRBJ2-3, with D perhaps given as TRBD1 or TRBD2 (5 bases each). The CDR3 is 17 residues long. Trimming pared 5 bases from V and 0 bases from J, leaving 18 bases between. The CDR3 DNA sequence: TGTGCCAGCAGTCTGGCCGGGACGGGAACGAGCACAGATACGCAGTATTTT. It specifies CASSLAGTGTSTDTQYF.

In its sample, this clonotype was seen many times. The V call is TRBV28, the J call TRBJ2-1; unclear D gene. CDR1 is MDHEN, CDR2 SYDVKM, per germline. This CDR3 contains 12 residues. With 6 bases removed from V and 6 bases from J, the gap between germline ends came to 9 bases. CDR3 protein: CASSLTRNEQFF. CDR3 DNA: TGTGCCAGCAGCTTGACCCGCAATGAGCAGTTCTTC.

The V call is TRBV6-5, the J call TRBJ1-2; D gene ambiguous. This CDR3 contains 15 residues. V was pared by 0 bases and J by 0 bases, with 8 bases between. Germline V gene lookup returns CDR1 MNHEY and CDR2 SVGAGI. The chain's CDR3 is CASSYSTQANYGYTF. CDR3 bases: TGTGCCAGCAGTTACTCGACGCAGGCTAACTATGGCTACACCTTC.

This clonotype was picked up one time. A much larger clone lies one base from this, so it may be a read error. CDR3 DNA sequence: TGTGCCAGCAGCTTATTCTTCCCCGGAGTGGGAGGCGGGGGTACGCAGTATTTT. Amino acids: CASSLFFPGVGGGGTQYF. This sequence joins TRBV7-2 and TRBJ2-3; 7 positions match TRBD2. The V gene end was trimmed by 2 bases and the J gene end by 8 bases; junction bases not matched to a gene: 19. This CDR3 has 18 residues. The V gene's germline CDR1 is SGHTA and CDR2 FQGNSA. Filled out from reference TRBV7-2 and TRBJ2-3, the complete variable domain reads GAGVSQSPSNKVTEKGKDVELRCDPISGHTALYWYRQSLGQGLEFLIYFQGNSAPDKSGLPSDRFSAERTGGSVSTLTIQRTQQEDSAVYLCASSLFFPGVGGGGTQYFGPGTRLTVL.

The chain carries TRBV4-1 and TRBJ2-7, with 8 bases lining up with TRBD2. CDR3 size: 15 residues. CDR1 is MGHRA, CDR2 YSYEKL, per germline. V trimming: 1 base; J trimming: 2 bases; junction bases outside the gene matches: 4. Written as DNA, the CDR3 is TGCGCCAGCAGCCAAGGGACTAGCAAGGCCTACGAGCAGTACTTC. Encoded protein: CASSQGTSKAYEQYF.

The chain recombines TRBV4-1 with TRBJ2-3, with no clear D. Germline V gene sequence: CDR1 MGHRA, CDR2 YSYEKL. The CDR3 spans 14 residues. The V end lost 4 bases, the J end lost 0 bases, and 8 bases lay between the germline ends. The CDR3: CASSPSQSTDTQYF. The DNA of the CDR3 is TGCGCCAGCAGCCCCTCACAGAGCACAGATACGCAGTATTTT.

The rearrangement joins TRBV7-8 to TRBJ2-1, with D maybe TRBD1 (6 bases). The CDR3 spans 15 residues. V lost 8 bases and J 0 bases, leaving 14 bases between the germline ends. Germline CDR1 reads SGHVS; CDR2 reads FQNEAQ. This chain's CDR3 is CASHSGGSSYNEQFF. Written as DNA, the CDR3 is TGTGCCAGCCATAGTGGGGGCAGCTCCTACAATGAGCAGTTCTTC.

The CDR3 loop is CASSLVPGVSLNTEAFF. CDR3 DNA sequence: TGCGCCAGCAGCTTGGTTCCGGGTGTCTCACTCAACACTGAAGCTTTCTTT. This chain links TRBV5-1 with TRBJ1-1; no firm D call. V was cut by 0 bases and J by 2 bases, with 17 bases left in between. The CDR3 loop spans 17 amino acids. The germline CDR1 and CDR2 sequences are SGHRS and YFSETQ. The full variable domain, in which reference TRBV5-1 and TRBJ1-1 provide the parts outside the CDR3, is KAGVTQTPRYLIKTRGQQVTLSCSPISGHRSVSWYQQTPGQGLQFLFEYFSETQRNKGNFPGRFSGRQFSNSRSEMNVSTLELGDSALYLCASSLVPGVSLNTEAFFGQGTRLTVV.

The chain is built from TRBV12-3 or TRBV12-4 and TRBJ1-5, with 7 bases identical to TRBD1. The CDR3 is 15 amino acids. V lost 3 bases and J lost 3; bases outside the gene matches: 5. CDR3: CASSLTGTYNQPQHF. DNA of the CDR3: TGTGCCAGCAGTTTGACAGGGACCTACAATCAGCCCCAGCATTTT.

The V gene is TRBV28, the J gene TRBJ2-5; 7 nucleotides line up with TRBD1. The J call is doubtful: the DNA matches TRBJ2-7 better. Germline CDR1 reads MDHEN; CDR2 reads SYDVKM. The CDR3 loop spans 13 amino acids. The CDR3 DNA is TGTGCCAGCAGTCGACACAGGGGCTACGAGCAGTACTTC. The encoded protein is CASSRHRGYEQYF.

This chain connects TRBV7-9 to TRBJ2-1; TRBD1 matches at 11 bases. The CDR3 extends over 15 amino acids. Germline lookup yields CDR1 SEHNR and CDR2 FQNEAQ (reference sequence). V lost 5 bases, J lost 9 bases, and 9 bases stayed unmatched. The CDR3 reads CASSPGTGGVGEQFF. In nucleotides, the CDR3 is TGTGCCAGCAGCCCGGGGACAGGGGGTGTTGGTGAGCAGTTCTTC.

This clonotype was detected a few times. The rearrangement links TRBV4-2 to TRBJ2-3; TRBD1 or TRBD2 may be the D gene (5 bases each). Trimming removed 1 base from V and 3 bases from J, with 11 bases in between. Germline CDR1 and CDR2: LGHNA and YNFKEQ. This CDR3 contains 15 residues. CDR3 sequence: CASSQVRGRTDTQYF. CDR3 DNA: TGTGCCAGCAGCCAAGTGAGGGGCCGGACAGATACGCAGTATTTT.

This clonotype turned up a few times. The V gene is TRBV24-1, the J gene TRBJ2-5; 12 positions agree with TRBD2. Germline CDR1 reads KGHDR; CDR2 reads SFDVKD. V shed 5 bases, J shed 2 bases, and the junction held 5 bases outside the gene matches. The CDR3 is made up of 16 amino acids. CDR3 sequence: CATSATSGGLQETQYF. CDR3 bases: TGTGCCACCAGTGCGACTAGCGGGGGTTTGCAAGAGACCCAGTACTTC.

The chain has TRBV5-1 and TRBJ1-1; no definite D call. V lost 0 bases to trimming and J lost 0 bases, with 9 bases between them. Germline assignment: CDR1 SGHRS and CDR2 YFSETQ. This CDR3 is built from 15 residues. This CDR3 is CASSLAGNMNTEAFF. For the CDR3, the DNA is TGCGCCAGCAGCTTGGCGGGGAACATGAACACTGAAGCTTTCTTT.

The V and J genes are TRBV3-1 and TRBJ2-5; D might be TRBD1 (7 bases). The end of the DNA fits TRBJ2-7 better, so the J call may be wrong. The CDR3 has 16 residues. Per germline, CDR1 LGHDT and CDR2 YNNKEL (reference sequence). The CDR3: CASSHFSGQATYEQYF. CDR3 DNA: TGTGCCAGCAGCCATTTTAGCGGACAGGCCACCTACGAGCAGTACTTC.

The gene calls are TRBV12-3 or TRBV12-4 and TRBJ2-4; D may be TRBD1 (6 bases). The CDR3 is made up of 16 amino acids. Trimming stripped 3 bases from V and 5 bases from J, with 17 bases between. The CDR3 DNA follows: TGTGCCAGCAGTTTGGTACAGGGTATCGGACAAAACATTCAGTACTTC. Encoded protein: CASSLVQGIGQNIQYF.

Points on this clonotype: This clone may be a read error of a much larger clone one base away. This chain connects TRBV27 to TRBJ2-3, with TRBD2 identical over 7 bases. The CDR3 contains 14 residues. Germline V CDR1 and CDR2: MNHEY, SMNVEV (reference sequence). In DNA, the CDR3 is TGTGCCAACAGTTTCGGGGGGAGTTCAGATACGCAGTATTTT. The encoded protein is CANSFGGSSDTQYF.

This clonotype was seen only a few times. The V gene is TRBV4-3, the J gene TRBJ1-2; D is undetermined. V lost 0 bases and J lost 2, with 10 bases in between. Germline V gene data show CDR1 as LGHNA and CDR2 as YSLEER. The CDR3 spans 15 residues. The CDR3 bases are TGCGCCAGCAGCCAAGATGCCAGTCTGAACTATGGCTACACCTTC. Encoded protein: CASSQDASLNYGYTF.

This chain uses TRBV2 with TRBJ2-4, with D maybe TRBD2 (6 bases). The CDR3 is 13 amino acids. V lost 4 bases, J lost 8 bases, and 12 bases lay in between. Germline lookup yields CDR1 SNHLY and CDR2 FYNNEI. CDR3 sequence (DNA): TGTGCCAGCAGTGGGACATGGGGGGACATTCAGTACTTC. Residues: CASSGTWGDIQYF.

The genes are TRBV4-1 and TRBJ1-4; no definite D call. V shed 4 bases and J shed 0 bases, with 9 bases lying between them. The CDR3 totals 15 residues. In germline, CDR1 is MGHRA, CDR2 YSYEKL. The CDR3, as DNA: TGCGCCAGCAGCCTGAGAGCATCAACTAATGAAAAACTGTTTTTT. Amino acids: CASSLRASTNEKLFF.

This clonotype turned up a few times. The chain couples TRBV27 to TRBJ1-2, with D hard to call. There are 12 residues in the CDR3. Germline V gene lookup returns CDR1 MNHEY and CDR2 SMNVEV (reference sequence). Trimming removed 5 bases at V and 4 bases at J, with 8 bases between. Written as DNA, the CDR3 is TGTGCCAGCAGTGGATCTCCCTATGGCTACACCTTC. This encodes CASSGSPYGYTF.

This clonotype was seen a handful of times. This may come from a read error, since a much larger clone is one base off. V usage is TRBV30 and J usage is TRBJ1-2, with D unclear. The CDR3 covers 12 residues. Looked up from germline, CDR1 is GTSNPN and CDR2 is SVGIG (reference sequence). V was cut by 4 bases and J by 8 bases, with 14 bases left in between. The CDR3 loop reads CAWNLSTAGYTF. As DNA, the CDR3 is TGTGCCTGGAACTTGTCTACAGCCGGCTACACCTTC.

This clonotype was seen only a few times. The genes are TRBV4-3 and TRBJ2-7, with 10 bases identical to TRBD2. CDR1 and CDR2 (germline): LGHNA, YSLEER. Trimming at V came to 1 base and at J to 2 bases, leaving 5 bases not matched to a gene. CDR3 length equals 16 residues. This CDR3 is CASSQGLAGATYEQYF. The CDR3, as DNA: TGCGCCAGCAGCCAAGGTCTAGCGGGGGCAACCTACGAGCAGTACTTC.